The source of this TCR beta chain is a study of cytomegalovirus exposure and HLA in healthy donors. Study conclusions and caveats: A few chains linked to CMV were shown in vitro to be specific for CMV antigens. A classifier reportedly called cytomegalovirus status with high sensitivity and specificity. Several V segments, TRBV6-2 and TRBV6-3 among them, could not be told apart and were dropped. Most TCR sequences proved rare, with some public TCRs found in many donors.

Worth noting for this clone: What it binds is unknown.

The germline CDR1 and CDR2 sequences are LGHNA and YNFKEQ. V lost 4 bases to trimming and J lost 4 bases; unmatched junction nucleotides: 10. The CDR3 length is 16 residues. Researchers ran the PCR with 60 Vbeta and 13 Jbeta primers. Libraries were prepared by immunoSEQ multiplex PCR; TCRdb keeps only in-frame clonotypes and omits some of them. The sample has approximately 150,000 clones; 80% to 85% are singletons. Sequencing was done on a sample of PBMCs. J is TRBJ1-3 and V is TRBV4-2, with 7 bases identical to TRBD1. The sequence derives from a human donor in good health. CDR3 nucleotide sequence: TGTGCCAGCAGCCCAGAAGACAGGGTGGGAGGAAACACCATATATTTT. Protein: CASSPEDRVGGNTIYF.